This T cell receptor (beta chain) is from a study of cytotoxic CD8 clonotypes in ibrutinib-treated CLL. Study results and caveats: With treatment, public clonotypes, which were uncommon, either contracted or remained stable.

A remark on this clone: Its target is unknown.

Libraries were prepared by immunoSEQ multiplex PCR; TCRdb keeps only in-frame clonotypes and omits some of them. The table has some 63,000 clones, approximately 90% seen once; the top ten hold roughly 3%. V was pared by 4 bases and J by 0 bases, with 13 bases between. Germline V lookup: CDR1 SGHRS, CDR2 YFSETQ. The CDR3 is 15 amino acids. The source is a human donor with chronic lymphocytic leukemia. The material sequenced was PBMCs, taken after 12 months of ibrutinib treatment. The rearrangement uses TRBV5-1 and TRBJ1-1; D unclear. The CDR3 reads CASSPRTGLNTEAFF. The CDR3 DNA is TGCGCCAGCAGCCCCAGGACCGGGTTGAACACTGAAGCTTTCTTT.